This T cell receptor beta chain was obtained from a study of cytomegalovirus exposure and HLA in healthy donors. Findings of the study overall: Productive rates of about 87% or about 30% were seen for most TCR beta V segments in an earlier analysis. The classifier was said to identify cytomegalovirus status with high specificity and sensitivity.

A few counts support this clone. Its antigen remains unidentified. Germline lookup yields CDR1 LNHDA and CDR2 SQIVND (reference sequence). V was clipped by 5 bases and J by 3 bases; unmatched bases: 4. This CDR3 spans 15 amino acids. The PCR was carried out with 60 Vbeta primers and 13 Jbeta primers. Using immunoSEQ multiplex PCR, the repertoire was profiled, and TCRdb retains in-frame clones only, with some absent. This table has 150,000 to 200,000 clones, roughly 9.4% appearing once. Sequencing input: PBMCs. The chain combines TRBV19 with TRBJ2-1, with 10 bases matching TRBD2. The sequence came from a woman aged 25 to 39 in good health and CMV-seropositive. The CDR3 protein is CASSPRTSGYNEQFF. DNA for the CDR3: TGTGCCAGTAGTCCCAGGACTAGCGGCTACAATGAGCAGTTCTTC.